Sequencing of this TCR beta chain was carried out in a study of blood T cell repertoires in COVID-19. Study as a whole: The origin of the acute and convalescent COVID-19 samples was the United States, Italy and Spain. Sources were T cells, B-cell-depleted T cells, or PBMCs; the material itself was cDNA or gDNA.

V lost 0 bases and J lost 6; bases outside the gene matches: 3. Germline V gene lookup returns CDR1 SGHTS and CDR2 YDEGEE. CDR3 length: 15 residues. The repertoire was sequenced with immunoSEQ multiplex PCR; TCRdb's copy has only in-frame clones and lacks some. The profile shows 400,000 to 550,000 clones, about 90% of them singletons. Ages ranged from about 18 to 89 years, with residence in more than 20 US areas. Assignment of participants to cohorts was predicated upon participant-reported clinical history. This clonotype was obtained from a young woman with acute COVID-19. Sequencing input: PBMCs or T cells enriched from blood (not recorded which). The genes are TRBV5-8 and TRBJ2-1, with 10 bases aligning to TRBD2. CDR3 bases: TGTGCCAGCAGCTTGGGTCTAGCGGGAGTCAATGAGCAGTTCTTC. The encoded protein is CASSLGLAGVNEQFF.